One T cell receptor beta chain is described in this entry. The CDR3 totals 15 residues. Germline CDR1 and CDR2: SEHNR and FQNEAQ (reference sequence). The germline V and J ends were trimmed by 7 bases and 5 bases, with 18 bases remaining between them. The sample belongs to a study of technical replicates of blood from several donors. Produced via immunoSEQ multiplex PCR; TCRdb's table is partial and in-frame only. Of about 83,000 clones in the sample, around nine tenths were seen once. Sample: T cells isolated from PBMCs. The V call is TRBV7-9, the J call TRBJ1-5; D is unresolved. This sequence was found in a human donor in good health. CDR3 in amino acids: CASTGGYSVDQPQHF. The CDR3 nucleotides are TGTGCCAGCACGGGAGGGTATTCTGTCGATCAGCCCCAGCATTTT.